This T cell receptor (beta chain) emerged from a study of cytotoxic CD8 clonotypes in ibrutinib-treated CLL. At the level of the study: Samples averaged approximately 260,000 productive templates and just under 95,000 productive rearrangements.

Findings and limits, study-wide: Baseline-level clonality went beyond age-matched healthy donors and moved in step with circulating CD8+ T-cell counts.

For this clone: The antigen is not known.

Profiled with immunoSEQ multiplex PCR; TCRdb holds only in-frame clones, not every one. The sample includes some 200,000 clones, 70% of them seen just once. Trimming removed 7 bases at V and 8 bases at J, with 18 bases between. The length of the CDR3 is 14 residues. Per the germline V gene, CDR1 is SGDLS and CDR2 is YYNGEE. This sequence originates from a human donor with chronic lymphocytic leukemia. V is TRBV9 and J is TRBJ1-4; D gene unclear. Sequencing used PBMCs, obtained after 12 months of ibrutinib treatment. CDR3: CASGIFPAGEKLFF. CDR3 nucleotide sequence: TGTGCCAGCGGCATCTTTCCGGCTGGAGAAAAACTGTTTTTT.